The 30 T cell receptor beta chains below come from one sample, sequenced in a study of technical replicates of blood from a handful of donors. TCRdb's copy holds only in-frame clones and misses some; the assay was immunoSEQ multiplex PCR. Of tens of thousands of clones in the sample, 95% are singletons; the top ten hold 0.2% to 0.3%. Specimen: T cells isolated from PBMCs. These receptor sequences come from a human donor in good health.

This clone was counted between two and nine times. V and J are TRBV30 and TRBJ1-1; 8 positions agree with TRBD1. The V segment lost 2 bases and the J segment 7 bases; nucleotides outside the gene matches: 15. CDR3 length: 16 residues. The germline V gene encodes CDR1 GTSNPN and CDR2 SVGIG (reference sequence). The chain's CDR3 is CAWSIRKLTGGNEAFF. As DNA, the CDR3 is TGTGCCTGGAGTATCCGAAAGCTCACAGGGGGAAATGAAGCTTTCTTT.

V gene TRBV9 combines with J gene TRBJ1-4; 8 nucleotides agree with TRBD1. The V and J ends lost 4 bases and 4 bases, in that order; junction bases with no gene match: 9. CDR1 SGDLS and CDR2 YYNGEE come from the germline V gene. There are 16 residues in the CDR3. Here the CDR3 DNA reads TGTGCCAGCAGCATAACCGGGACAGGAGTTAATGAAAAACTGTTTTTT. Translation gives CASSITGTGVNEKLFF.

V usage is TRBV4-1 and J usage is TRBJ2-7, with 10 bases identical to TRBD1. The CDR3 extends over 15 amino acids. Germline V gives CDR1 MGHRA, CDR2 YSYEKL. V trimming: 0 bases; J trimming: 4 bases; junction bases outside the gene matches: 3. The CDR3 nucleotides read TGCGCCAGCAGCCAAGATTCGGGACAGGGGTACGAGCAGTACTTC. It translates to CASSQDSGQGYEQYF.

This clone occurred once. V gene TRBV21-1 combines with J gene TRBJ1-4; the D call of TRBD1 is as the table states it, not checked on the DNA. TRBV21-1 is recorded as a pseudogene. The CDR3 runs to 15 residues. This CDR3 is CASIRSRGSHEKLFF. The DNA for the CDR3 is TGTGCCAGCATCCGCTCCAGGGGAAGCCATGAAAAACTGTTTTTT.

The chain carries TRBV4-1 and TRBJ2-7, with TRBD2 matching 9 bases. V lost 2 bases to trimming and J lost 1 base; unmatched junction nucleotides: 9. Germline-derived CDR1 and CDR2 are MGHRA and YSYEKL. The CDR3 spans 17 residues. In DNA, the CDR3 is TGCGCCAGCAGCCAAATAAGACTAGCGGTATCGTCCTACGAGCAGTACTTC. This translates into CASSQIRLAVSSYEQYF.

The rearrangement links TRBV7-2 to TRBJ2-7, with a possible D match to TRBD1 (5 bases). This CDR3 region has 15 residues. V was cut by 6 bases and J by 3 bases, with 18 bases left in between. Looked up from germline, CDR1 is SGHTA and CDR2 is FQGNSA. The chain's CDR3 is CASRQKGLRLYEQYF. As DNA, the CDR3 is TGTGCCAGCAGACAGAAGGGGCTACGTCTCTACGAGCAGTACTTC.

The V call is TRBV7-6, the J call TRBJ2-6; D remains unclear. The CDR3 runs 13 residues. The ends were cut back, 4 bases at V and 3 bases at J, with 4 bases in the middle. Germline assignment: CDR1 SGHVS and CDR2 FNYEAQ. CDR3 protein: CASSSGGANVLTF. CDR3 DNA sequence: TGTGCCAGCAGCTCCGGTGGGGCCAACGTCCTGACTTTC.

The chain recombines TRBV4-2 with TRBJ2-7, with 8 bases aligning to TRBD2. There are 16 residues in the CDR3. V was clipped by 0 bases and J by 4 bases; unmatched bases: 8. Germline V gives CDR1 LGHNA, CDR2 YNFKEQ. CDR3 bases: TGTGCCAGCAGCCAAGAATCAGGGCTAGCGGGTTACGAGCAGTACTTC. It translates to CASSQESGLAGYEQYF.

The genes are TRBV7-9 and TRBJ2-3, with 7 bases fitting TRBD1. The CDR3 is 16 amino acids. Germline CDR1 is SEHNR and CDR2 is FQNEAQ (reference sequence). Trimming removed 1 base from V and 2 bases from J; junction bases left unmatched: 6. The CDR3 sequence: CASSLEPGQYTDTQYF. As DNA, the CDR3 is TGTGCCAGCAGCTTAGAGCCGGGACAGTACACAGATACGCAGTATTTT.

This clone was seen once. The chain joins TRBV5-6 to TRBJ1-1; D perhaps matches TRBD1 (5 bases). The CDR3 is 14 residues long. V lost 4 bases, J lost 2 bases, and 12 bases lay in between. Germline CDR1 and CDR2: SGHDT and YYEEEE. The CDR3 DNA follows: TGTGCCAGCAGCAGAGACAGAGGTAACACTGAAGCTTTCTTT. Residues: CASSRDRGNTEAFF.

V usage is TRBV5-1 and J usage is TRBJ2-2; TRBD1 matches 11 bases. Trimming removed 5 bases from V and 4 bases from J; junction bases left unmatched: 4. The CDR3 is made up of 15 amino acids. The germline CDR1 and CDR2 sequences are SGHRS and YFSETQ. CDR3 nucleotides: TGCGCCAGCAGGGGACAGGGGGGCACCACCGGGGAGCTGTTTTTT. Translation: CASRGQGGTTGELFF.

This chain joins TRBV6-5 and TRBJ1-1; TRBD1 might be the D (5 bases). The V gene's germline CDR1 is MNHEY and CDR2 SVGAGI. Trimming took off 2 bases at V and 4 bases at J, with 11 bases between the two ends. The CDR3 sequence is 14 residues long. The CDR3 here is CASSYIGGGTEAFF. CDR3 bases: TGTGCCAGCAGTTACATTGGGGGGGGCACTGAAGCTTTCTTT.

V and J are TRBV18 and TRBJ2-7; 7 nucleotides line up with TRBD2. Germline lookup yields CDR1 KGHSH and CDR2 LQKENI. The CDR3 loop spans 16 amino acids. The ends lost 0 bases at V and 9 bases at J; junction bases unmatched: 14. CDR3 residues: CASSPPGRDGTTAQYF. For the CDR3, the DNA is TGTGCCAGCTCACCACCGGGTAGGGACGGGACTACGGCGCAGTACTTC.

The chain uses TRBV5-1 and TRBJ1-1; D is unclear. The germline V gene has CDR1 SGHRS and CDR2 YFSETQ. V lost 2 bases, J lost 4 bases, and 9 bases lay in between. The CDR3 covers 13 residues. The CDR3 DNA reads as TGCGCCAGCAGCTTAAGGGAGGGCACTGAAGCTTTCTTT. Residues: CASSLREGTEAFF.

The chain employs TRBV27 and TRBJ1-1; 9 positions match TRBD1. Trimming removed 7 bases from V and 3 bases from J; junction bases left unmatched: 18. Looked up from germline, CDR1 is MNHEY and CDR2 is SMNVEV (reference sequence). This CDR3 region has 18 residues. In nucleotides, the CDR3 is TGTGCCAGCATGAAATCGGGACAGGGCCGTCTTCGGTACACTGAAGCTTTCTTT. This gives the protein CASMKSGQGRLRYTEAFF.

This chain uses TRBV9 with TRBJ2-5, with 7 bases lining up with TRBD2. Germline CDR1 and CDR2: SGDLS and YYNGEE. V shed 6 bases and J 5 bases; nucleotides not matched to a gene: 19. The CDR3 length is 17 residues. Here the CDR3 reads CASTPGAWEGPGETQYF. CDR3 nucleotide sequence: TGTGCCAGCACTCCAGGAGCGTGGGAGGGCCCCGGGGAGACCCAGTACTTC.

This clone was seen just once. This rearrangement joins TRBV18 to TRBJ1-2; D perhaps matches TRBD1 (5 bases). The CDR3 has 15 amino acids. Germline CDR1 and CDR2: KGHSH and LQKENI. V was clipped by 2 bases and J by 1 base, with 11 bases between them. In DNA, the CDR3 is TGTGCCAGCTCACCATCCGGGACTTATAACTATGGCTACACCTTC. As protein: CASSPSGTYNYGYTF.

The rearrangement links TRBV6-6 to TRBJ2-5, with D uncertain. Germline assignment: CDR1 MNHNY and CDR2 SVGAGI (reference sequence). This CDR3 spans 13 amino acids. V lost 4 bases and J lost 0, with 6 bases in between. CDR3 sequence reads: CASSSTHQETQYF. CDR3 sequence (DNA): TGTGCCAGCAGTTCGACTCACCAAGAGACCCAGTACTTC.

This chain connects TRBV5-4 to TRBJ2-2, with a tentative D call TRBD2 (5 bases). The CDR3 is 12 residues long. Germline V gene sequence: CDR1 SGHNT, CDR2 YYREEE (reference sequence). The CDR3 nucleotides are TGTGCTAGCGAGGGGAACACCGGGGAGCTGTTTTTT. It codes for CASEGNTGELFF.

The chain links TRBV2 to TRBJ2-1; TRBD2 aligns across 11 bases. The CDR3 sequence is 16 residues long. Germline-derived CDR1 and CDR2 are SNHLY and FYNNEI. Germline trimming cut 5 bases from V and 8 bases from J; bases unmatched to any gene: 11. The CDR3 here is CASSMSRLAGLDEQFF. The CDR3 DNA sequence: TGTGCCAGCAGTATGAGCCGACTAGCGGGATTGGATGAGCAGTTCTTC.

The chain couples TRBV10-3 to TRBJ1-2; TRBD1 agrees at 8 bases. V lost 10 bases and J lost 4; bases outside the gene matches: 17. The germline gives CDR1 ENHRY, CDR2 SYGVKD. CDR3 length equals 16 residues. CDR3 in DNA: TGTGCCACCCGAGGCCCGGACAGGGCAAGCATCTATGGCTACACCTTC. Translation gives CATRGPDRASIYGYTF.

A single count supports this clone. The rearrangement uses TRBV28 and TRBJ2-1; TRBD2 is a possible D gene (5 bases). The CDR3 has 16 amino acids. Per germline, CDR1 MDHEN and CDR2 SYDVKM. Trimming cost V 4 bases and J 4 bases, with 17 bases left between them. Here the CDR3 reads CASSYGGFGLYNEQFF. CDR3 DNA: TGTGCCAGCAGTTACGGAGGTTTTGGGCTGTACAATGAGCAGTTCTTC.

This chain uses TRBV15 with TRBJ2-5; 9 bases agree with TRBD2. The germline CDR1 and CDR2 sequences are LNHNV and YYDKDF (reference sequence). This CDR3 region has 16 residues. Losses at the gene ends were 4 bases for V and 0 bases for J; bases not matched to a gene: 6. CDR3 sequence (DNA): TGTGCCACCAGCAAGGGGAGACTAGCGGACCAAGAGACCCAGTACTTC. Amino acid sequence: CATSKGRLADQETQYF.

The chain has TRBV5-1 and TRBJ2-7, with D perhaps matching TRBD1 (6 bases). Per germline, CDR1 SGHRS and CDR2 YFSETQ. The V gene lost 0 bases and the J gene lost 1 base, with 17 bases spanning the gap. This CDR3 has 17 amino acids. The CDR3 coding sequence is TGCGCCAGCAGCTTGGACCCTACAGGGCTGGTATCCTACGAGCAGTACTTC. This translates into CASSLDPTGLVSYEQYF.

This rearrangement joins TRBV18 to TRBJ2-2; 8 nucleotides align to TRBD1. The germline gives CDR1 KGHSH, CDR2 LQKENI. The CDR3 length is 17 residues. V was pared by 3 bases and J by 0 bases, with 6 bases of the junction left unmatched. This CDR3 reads CASSPYGTGPNTGELFF. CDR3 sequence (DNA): TGTGCCAGCTCACCGTACGGGACAGGCCCGAACACCGGGGAGCTGTTTTTT. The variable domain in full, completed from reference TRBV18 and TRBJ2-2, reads NAGVMQNPRHLVRRRGQEARLRCSPMKGHSHVYWYRQLPEEGLKFMVYLQKENIIDESGMPKERFSAEFPKEGPSILRIQQVVRGDSAAYFCASSPYGTGPNTGELFFGEGSRLTVL.

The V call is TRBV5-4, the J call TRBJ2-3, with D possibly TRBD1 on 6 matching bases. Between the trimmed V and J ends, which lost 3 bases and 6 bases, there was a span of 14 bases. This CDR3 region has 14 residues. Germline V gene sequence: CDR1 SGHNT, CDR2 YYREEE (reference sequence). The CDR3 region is CASSSPGAGDTQYF. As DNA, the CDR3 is TGTGCCAGCAGCTCCCCAGGGGCAGGGGATACGCAGTATTTT. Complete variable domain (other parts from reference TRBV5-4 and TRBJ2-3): ETGVTQSPTHLIKTRGQQVTLRCSSQSGHNTVSWYQQALGQGPQFIFQYYREEENGRGNFPPRFSGLQFPNYSSELNVNALELDDSALYLCASSSPGAGDTQYFGPGTRLTVL.

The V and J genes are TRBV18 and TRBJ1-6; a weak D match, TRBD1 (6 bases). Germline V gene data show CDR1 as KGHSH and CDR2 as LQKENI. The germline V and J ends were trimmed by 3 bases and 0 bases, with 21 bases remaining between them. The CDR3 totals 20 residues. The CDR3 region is CASSPRTTGWVTSYNSPLHF. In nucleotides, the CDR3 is TGTGCCAGCTCACCCCGAACGACAGGTTGGGTAACCTCCTATAATTCACCCCTCCACTTT.

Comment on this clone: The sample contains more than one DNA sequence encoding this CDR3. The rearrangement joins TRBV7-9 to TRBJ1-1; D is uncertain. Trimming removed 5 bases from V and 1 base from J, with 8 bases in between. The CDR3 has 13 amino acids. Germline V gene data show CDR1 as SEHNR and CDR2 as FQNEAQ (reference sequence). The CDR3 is CASSLTGNTEAFF. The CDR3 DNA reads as TGTGCCAGCAGCCTTACGGGGAACACTGAAGCTTTCTTT.

The CDR3, as DNA: TGTGCCTGGAGTGTACGGGGGGATCAGCCCCAGCATTTT. Protein product: CAWSVRGDQPQHF. V gene TRBV30 combines with J gene TRBJ1-5, with D possibly being TRBD1 (5 bases). Germline CDR1 and CDR2: GTSNPN and SVGIG (reference sequence). The V end lost 0 bases, the J end lost 5 bases, and 8 bases lay between the germline ends. CDR3 size: 13 residues.

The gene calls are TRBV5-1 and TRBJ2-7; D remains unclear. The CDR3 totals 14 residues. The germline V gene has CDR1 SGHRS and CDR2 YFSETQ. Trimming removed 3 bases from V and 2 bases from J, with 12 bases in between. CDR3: CASSSSARTYEQYF. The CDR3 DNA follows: TGCGCCAGCAGCTCCTCGGCCAGGACCTACGAGCAGTACTTC.